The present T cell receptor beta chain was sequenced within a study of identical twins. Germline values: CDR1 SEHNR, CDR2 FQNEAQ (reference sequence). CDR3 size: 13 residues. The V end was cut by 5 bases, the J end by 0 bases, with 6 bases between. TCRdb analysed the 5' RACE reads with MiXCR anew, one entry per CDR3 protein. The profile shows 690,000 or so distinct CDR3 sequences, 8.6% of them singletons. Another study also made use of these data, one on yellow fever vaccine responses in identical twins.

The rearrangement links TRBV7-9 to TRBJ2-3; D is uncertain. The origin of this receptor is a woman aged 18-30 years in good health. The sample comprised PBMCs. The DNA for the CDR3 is TGTGCCAGCAGCCAGAAGAGCACAGATACGCAGTATTTT. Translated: CASSQKSTDTQYF.